This T cell receptor beta chain stems from a study of OX40 agonist ivuxolimab in advanced cancers. Patients were ineligible given autoimmune disease history or systemic immunosuppression. The timepoints at which blood was sampled were baseline, cycle 4 day 1, and cycle 7 day 1. This CDR3 is 13 amino acids long. From germline, CDR1 is MNHEY and CDR2 SVGAGI. The V end was cut by 7 bases, the J end by 3 bases, with 10 bases between. Concerning this clone: Its target is not known.

Measured with immunoSEQ multiplex PCR; TCRdb has only the in-frame clones, and not every one. Here the sample spans about 48,000 clones, around 90% being singletons. General study results and limits: At 0.1 to 3.0 mg/kg and by week 6, clonal expansion occurred in CD4+ and CD8+ blood T cells. Among some nonresponders, normalized T-cell clonal expansion was also low.

The receptor's source is an adult with an advanced solid tumor such as melanoma, head and neck, liver or kidney cancer. The input for sequencing was CD4+ or CD8+ T cells sorted from blood, taken in a trial of the OX40 agonist ivuxolimab. This sequence joins TRBV6-5 and TRBJ1-5; no definite D call. The DNA for the CDR3 is TGTGCCAGCAATATAACTCCCAATCAGCCCCAGCATTTT. Its translation is CASNITPNQPQHF.